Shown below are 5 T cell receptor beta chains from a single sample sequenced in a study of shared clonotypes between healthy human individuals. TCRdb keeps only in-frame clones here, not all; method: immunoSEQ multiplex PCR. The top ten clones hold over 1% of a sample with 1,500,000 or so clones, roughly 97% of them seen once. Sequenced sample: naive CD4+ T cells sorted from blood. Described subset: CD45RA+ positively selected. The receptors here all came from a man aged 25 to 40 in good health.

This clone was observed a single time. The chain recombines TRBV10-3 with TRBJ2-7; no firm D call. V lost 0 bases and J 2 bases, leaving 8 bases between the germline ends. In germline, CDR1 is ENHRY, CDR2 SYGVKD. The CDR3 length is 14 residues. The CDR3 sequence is CAISESTTAYEQYF. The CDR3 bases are TGTGCCATCAGTGAGTCGACAACAGCCTACGAGCAGTACTTC.

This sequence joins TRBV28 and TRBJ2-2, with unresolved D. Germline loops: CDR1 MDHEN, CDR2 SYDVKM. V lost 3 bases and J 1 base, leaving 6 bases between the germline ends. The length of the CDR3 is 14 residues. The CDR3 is CASSLHLNTGELFF. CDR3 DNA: TGTGCCAGCAGTTTGCACCTGAACACCGGGGAGCTGTTTTTT.

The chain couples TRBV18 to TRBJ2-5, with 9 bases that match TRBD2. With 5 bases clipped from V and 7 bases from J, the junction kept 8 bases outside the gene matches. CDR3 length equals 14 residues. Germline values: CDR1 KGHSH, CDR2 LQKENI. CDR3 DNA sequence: TGTGCCAGCTCAACGGGACTAGCTCCGGGGACCCAGTACTTC. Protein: CASSTGLAPGTQYF.

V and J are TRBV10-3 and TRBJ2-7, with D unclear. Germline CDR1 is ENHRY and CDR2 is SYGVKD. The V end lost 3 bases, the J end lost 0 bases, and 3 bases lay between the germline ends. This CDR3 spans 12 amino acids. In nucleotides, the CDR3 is TGTGCCATCAGTGACGGCTCCTACGAGCAGTACTTC. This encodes CAISDGSYEQYF.

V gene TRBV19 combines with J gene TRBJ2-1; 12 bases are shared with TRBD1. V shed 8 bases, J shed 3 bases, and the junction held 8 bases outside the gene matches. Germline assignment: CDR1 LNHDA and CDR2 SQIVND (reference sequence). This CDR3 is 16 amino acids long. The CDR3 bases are TGTGCCAGTGGTGCCGGGACAGGGGGCTTCTACAATGAGCAGTTCTTC. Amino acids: CASGAGTGGFYNEQFF.